These 23 T cell receptor beta chains came from one sample sequenced in a study of neurological immune-mediated disorders. TCRdb itself ran the 5' RACE reads through MiXCR, one entry per CDR3 protein. This table has under 80,000 distinct CDR3 sequences, 4% to 6% appearing once. The material sequenced was PBMCs. The origin of the receptors is a woman between 25 and 40 years old with multiple sclerosis.

Ten or more counts support this clonotype. The rearrangement links TRBV13 to TRBJ2-5, with TRBD1 as a possible D gene (6 bases). The CDR3 spans 16 residues. Germline lookup yields CDR1 PRHDT and CDR2 FYEKMQ (reference sequence). Trimming removed 4 bases at V and 5 bases at J, with 20 bases between. The CDR3 loop is CASSSRTASISETQYF. CDR3 DNA: TGTGCCAGCAGCTCACGGACAGCTTCGATTTCTGAGACCCAGTACTTC.

This clonotype was found many times. The chain has TRBV5-1 and TRBJ2-7; 9 nucleotides align to TRBD1. This CDR3 has 14 amino acids. CDR1 SGHRS and CDR2 YFSETQ come from the germline V gene. The ends lost 4 bases at V and 6 bases at J; junction bases unmatched: 8. In nucleotides, the CDR3 is TGCGCCAGCAGCCAGGACAGGGGAATATCCGAGCAGTACTTC. It encodes CASSQDRGISEQYF.

Details on this clonotype: This could be a read error, since a much larger clone is one nucleotide away. The gene calls are TRBV5-1 and TRBJ2-1, with D maybe TRBD2 (6 bases). V lost 4 bases, J lost 6 bases, and 11 bases lay in between. Germline-derived CDR1 and CDR2 are SGHRS and YFSETQ. This CDR3 comprises 13 residues. CDR3 region: CASSLTTSNEQFF. The CDR3 DNA reads TGCGCCAGCAGCCTCACGACTAGCAATGAGCAGTTCTTC.

The sample holds many counts of this clonotype. The chain has TRBV13 and TRBJ1-1, with 11 bases fitting TRBD1. This CDR3 spans 16 amino acids. The V and J ends lost 5 bases and 0 bases, in that order; junction bases with no gene match: 5. CDR1 PRHDT and CDR2 FYEKMQ come from the germline V gene (reference sequence). CDR3 sequence: CASSLGTGGMNTEAFF. In DNA, the CDR3 is TGTGCCAGCAGCCTGGGGACAGGGGGAATGAACACTGAAGCTTTCTTT.

This clonotype was seen repeatedly, ten times or more. The gene calls are TRBV2 and TRBJ2-5, with D hard to call. Trimming removed 8 bases from V and 5 bases from J, with 9 bases in between. Germline V lookup: CDR1 SNHLY, CDR2 FYNNEI. This CDR3 contains 11 residues. The CDR3 reads CASVLLETQYF. The CDR3 region has the DNA TGTGCCAGCGTGCTATTGGAGACCCAGTACTTC.

This clonotype was detected many times. V usage is TRBV20-1 and J usage is TRBJ2-2; D is perhaps TRBD2 (6 bases). The CDR3 has 14 amino acids. CDR1 is DFQATT, CDR2 SNEGSKA, per germline (reference sequence). The V gene lost 2 bases and the J gene lost 7 bases, with 14 bases spanning the gap. The CDR3 sequence: CSARSGGVVGELFF. DNA for the CDR3: TGCAGTGCTAGAAGCGGCGGGGTCGTCGGGGAGCTGTTTTTT.

The genes are TRBV2 and TRBJ2-1; maybe TRBD1 (5 bases). V was shortened by 1 base and J by 8 bases, with 15 bases between the two germline ends. The CDR3 runs to 15 residues. Germline values: CDR1 SNHLY, CDR2 FYNNEI. The DNA of the CDR3 is TGTGCCAGCAGTGAAGGGGGCCTTGATGGGGATGAGCAGTTCTTC. Amino acid sequence: CASSEGGLDGDEQFF.

The chain's CDR3 is CASSENRGREQYF. In nucleotides, the CDR3 is TGTGCCAGCAGCGAAAACAGGGGTCGGGAGCAGTACTTC. V usage is TRBV12-3 or TRBV12-4 and J usage is TRBJ2-7, with 7 bases that match TRBD1. The CDR3 runs to 13 residues. The V gene end was trimmed by 6 bases and the J gene end by 7 bases; junction bases not matched to a gene: 9.

The chain combines TRBV20-1 with TRBJ2-1; possible D gene TRBD2, 7 bases. Germline CDR1 is DFQATT and CDR2 is SNEGSKA (reference sequence). V was pared by 3 bases and J by 4 bases, with 19 bases between. This CDR3 has 16 residues. The CDR3 protein is CSASSRGGQDYNEQFF. The CDR3 nucleotides read TGCAGTGCTAGTAGTAGGGGGGGACAAGATTACAATGAGCAGTTCTTC.

This clonotype has ten or more counts. This rearrangement joins TRBV20-1 to TRBJ2-3; a weak D match, TRBD2 (6 bases). Germline loops: CDR1 DFQATT, CDR2 SNEGSKA (reference sequence). The V and J ends lost 5 bases and 2 bases respectively, with 14 bases between them. The CDR3 is 14 amino acids. This CDR3 is CSALQWGVTDTQYF. In DNA, the CDR3 is TGCAGTGCTCTCCAGTGGGGGGTCACAGATACGCAGTATTTT.

This clonotype was recorded at least ten times. The genes are TRBV5-6 and TRBJ1-1; TRBD1 is a possible D gene (5 bases). Germline V gene sequence: CDR1 SGHDT, CDR2 YYEEEE. CDR3 length: 13 residues. V shed 4 bases and J shed 11 bases, with 18 bases lying between them. CDR3 bases: TGTGCCAGCAGCAGAGGGACTCCCTTGGGGGCTTTCTTT. Encoded protein: CASSRGTPLGAFF.

There are many counts of this clonotype. The CDR3 region is CSARDPRGSTDTQYF. The CDR3, as DNA: TGCAGTGCTAGAGATCCTAGGGGTAGCACAGATACGCAGTATTTT. The chain carries TRBV20-1 and TRBJ2-3; D might be TRBD1 (5 bases). V was shortened by 0 bases and J by 0 bases, with 10 bases between the two germline ends. The CDR3 runs to 15 residues. Germline V gives CDR1 DFQATT, CDR2 SNEGSKA (reference sequence).

This clonotype came up many times. V gene TRBV7-3 combines with J gene TRBJ2-3, with 10 bases that match TRBD2. The germline gives CDR1 SGHTA, CDR2 FQGTGA. The length of the CDR3 is 15 residues. After removal of 5 bases from V and 2 bases from J, the junction contained 4 bases not matched to a gene. The CDR3 nucleotides are TGTGCCAGCAGCGTTAGCGGGGGGAACACAGATACGCAGTATTTT. Amino acid sequence: CASSVSGGNTDTQYF.

This clonotype was seen ten or more times. The junction departs from the called germline gene at one end, perhaps through a read error. This chain links TRBV7-2 with TRBJ1-6, with 7 bases matching TRBD1. Germline lookup yields CDR1 SGHTA and CDR2 FQGNSA. This CDR3 contains 16 residues. Here the CDR3 reads CASSPMTGTGWSPLNF. CDR3 nucleotides: TGTGCCAGCAGCCCGATGACAGGGACGGGTTGGTCGCCCCTCAACTTT.

This clonotype was seen repeatedly, ten times or more. The chain recombines TRBV20-1 with TRBJ1-5; 7 nucleotides agree with TRBD1. The V segment lost 1 base and the J segment 2 bases; nucleotides outside the gene matches: 5. In germline, CDR1 is DFQATT, CDR2 SNEGSKA (reference sequence). The CDR3 is 15 residues long. The CDR3 DNA sequence: TGCAGTGCTAGAGCGAACAGGGGAGGCAATCAGCCCCAGCATTTT. The encoded protein is CSARANRGGNQPQHF.

This clonotype was seen repeatedly, ten times or more. This chain connects TRBV7-9 to TRBJ2-7, with TRBD2 identical over 12 bases. The CDR3 has 16 amino acids. Looked up from germline, CDR1 is SEHNR and CDR2 is FQNEAQ (reference sequence). V was clipped by 3 bases and J by 0 bases; unmatched bases: 3. As DNA, the CDR3 is TGTGCCAGCAGCTTCGGACTAGCGGGGAGCTCCTACGAGCAGTACTTC. It translates to CASSFGLAGSSYEQYF.

This clonotype came up many times. The chain combines TRBV20-1 with TRBJ1-4, with 7 bases that match TRBD1. CDR1 DFQATT and CDR2 SNEGSKA come from the germline V gene (reference sequence). The CDR3 spans 14 residues. The J segment lost 4 bases and the V segment lost 1 base, leaving 3 bases of the junction unmatched. This CDR3 is CSARGGQVNEKLFF. CDR3 in DNA: TGCAGTGCTAGAGGCGGACAGGTTAATGAAAAACTGTTTTTT.

This clonotype was recorded at least ten times. The chain uses TRBV5-6 and TRBJ1-2; D perhaps matches TRBD1 (6 bases). V was cut by 3 bases and J by 3 bases, with 12 bases left in between. The CDR3 runs 14 residues. CDR1 and CDR2 (germline): SGHDT, YYEEEE. DNA for the CDR3: TGTGCCAGCAGCTGGGGGCCTAGGGACTATGGCTACACCTTC. It translates to CASSWGPRDYGYTF.

In regard to this clonotype: Given a much more abundant clone one base away, this may be a read error. The rearrangement uses TRBV9 and TRBJ2-4, with 8 bases identical to TRBD2. The CDR3 has 14 amino acids. Germline CDR1 and CDR2: SGDLS and YYNGEE. CDR3 sequence reads: CASSVTSGEKIQYF. The DNA for the CDR3 is TGTGCCAGCAGCGTAACTAGCGGCGAAAAAATTCAGTACTTC.

About this clonotype itself: A read error may account for a junction end that differs from germline. This sequence joins TRBV27 and TRBJ2-7; D may correspond to TRBD1 or TRBD2 (5 bases each). Germline values: CDR1 MNHEY, CDR2 SMNVEV (reference sequence). The CDR3 spans 13 residues. The CDR3 nucleotides read TGTGCCAGCAGTTTATCGGGGGTCCACGAGCAGTGCTTC. Its protein is CASSLSGVHEQCF.

This clonotype appeared many times. V is TRBV10-3 and J is TRBJ2-3, with TRBD2 matching 8 bases. The V gene's germline CDR1 is ENHRY and CDR2 SYGVKD. This CDR3 is built from 17 residues. J lost 0 bases, V lost 6 bases, and 11 bases had no gene match. The CDR3 sequence is CAISALGLDYSTDTQYF. CDR3 nucleotides: TGTGCCATCAGCGCTCTGGGACTAGATTATAGCACAGATACGCAGTATTTT.

This clonotype was found many times. This chain uses TRBV5-1 with TRBJ1-3; D uncertain. This CDR3 has 15 amino acids. Per germline, CDR1 SGHRS and CDR2 YFSETQ. With 3 bases removed from V and 6 bases from J, the gap between germline ends came to 16 bases. For the CDR3, the DNA is TGCGCCAGCAGCTGGGAGGGCCCCATGGAAAACACCATATATTTT. Its translation is CASSWEGPMENTIYF.

The chain uses TRBV10-2 and TRBJ2-7; a possible D gene is TRBD2 (6 bases). Germline V lookup: CDR1 WSHSY, CDR2 SAAADI. The CDR3 is made up of 15 amino acids. V was shortened by 2 bases and J by 7 bases, with 18 bases between the two germline ends. The CDR3 loop is CASSEMEGRHSEQYF. CDR3 sequence (DNA): TGCGCCAGCAGTGAGATGGAGGGGAGACACTCAGAGCAGTACTTC.